The 8 T cell receptor beta chains below were found in one sample sequenced in a study of T cell responses to AZD1222 COVID-19 vaccine. TCRdb's table, derived via immunoSEQ multiplex PCR, lists solely in-frame clones and lacks some. The table has about 140,000 clones, 85% to 95% seen once. The input for sequencing was peripheral blood, taken 28 days after the second AZD1222 dose. The receptors derive from an adult who received the AZD1222 COVID-19 vaccine.

The rearrangement joins TRBV29-1 to TRBJ1-3; D is unclear. V was trimmed by 4 bases and J by 7 bases, leaving 11 bases between them. This CDR3 region has 12 residues. The germline V gene has CDR1 SQVTM and CDR2 ANQGSEA. The CDR3 sequence: CSVGGRRNTIYF. For the CDR3, the DNA is TGCAGCGTTGGCGGGAGAAGGAACACCATATATTTT.

This rearrangement joins TRBV2 to TRBJ1-1; D may be TRBD1 (6 bases). This CDR3 has 15 residues. Germline values: CDR1 SNHLY, CDR2 FYNNEI. Trimming took 6 bases from V and 1 from J, leaving 15 bases between them. The DNA of the CDR3 is TGTGCCAGCAGCGAACAATCGACAGGGAACACTGAAGCTTTCTTT. It yields the protein CASSEQSTGNTEAFF.

The chain combines TRBV28 with TRBJ2-4; D unresolved. This CDR3 has 11 amino acids. The germline gives CDR1 MDHEN, CDR2 SYDVKM. The V end was cut by 9 bases, the J end by 7 bases, with 10 bases between. The CDR3 region is CASSSANIQYF. In DNA form, the CDR3 reads TGTGCCAGTTCCTCCGCTAACATTCAGTACTTC.

V is TRBV5-1 and J is TRBJ1-3; 7 positions match TRBD1. With V trimmed by 3 bases and J by 0 bases, 6 bases remained unmatched. The CDR3 length is 16 residues. Germline-derived CDR1 and CDR2 are SGHRS and YFSETQ. The CDR3 loop is CASSWDSAYSGNTIYF. The DNA of the CDR3 is TGCGCCAGCAGCTGGGACAGTGCCTACTCTGGAAACACCATATATTTT.

This sequence joins TRBV3-1 (or the pseudogene TRBV3-2) and TRBJ2-5; D call uncertain. Germline V gene data show CDR1 as LGHDT and CDR2 as YNNKEL (reference sequence). The germline V and J ends were trimmed by 1 base and 4 bases, with 7 bases remaining between them. The CDR3 covers 13 residues. The CDR3, as DNA: TGTGCCAGCAGCCAAGTCTCTGGAGAGACCCAGTACTTC. Residues: CASSQVSGETQYF.

This clone was observed a single time. The chain is built from TRBV2 and TRBJ1-5; D call uncertain. The V gene's germline CDR1 is SNHLY and CDR2 FYNNEI. V lost 6 bases and J lost 1, with 7 bases in between. The CDR3 totals 13 residues. The CDR3 DNA reads as TGTGCCAGCAGCTTTGACAGCAATCAGCCCCAGCATTTT. Amino acid sequence: CASSFDSNQPQHF.

The count of this clone is one. The rearrangement links TRBV28 to TRBJ2-1; D is unresolved. Per the germline V gene, CDR1 is MDHEN and CDR2 is SYDVKM. Trimming took 3 bases from V and 3 from J, leaving 9 bases between them. The CDR3 has 14 amino acids. The CDR3 region is CASSFRLVYNEQFF. CDR3 DNA: TGTGCCAGCAGTTTTCGTCTTGTCTACAATGAGCAGTTCTTC. The variable domain in full, completed from reference TRBV28 and TRBJ2-1, reads DVKVTQSSRYLVKRTGEKVFLECVQDMDHENMFWYRQDPGLGLRLIYFSYDVKMKEKGDIPEGYSVSREKKERFSLILESASTNQTSMYLCASSFRLVYNEQFFGPGTRLTVL.

This rearrangement joins TRBV9 to TRBJ2-2, with TRBD1 matching over 7 bases. Germline loops: CDR1 SGDLS, CDR2 YYNGEE. This CDR3 has 17 amino acids. J was trimmed by 0 bases and V by 3 bases; bases with no gene match: 8. This chain's CDR3 is CASSDPLDRSNTGELFF. CDR3 in DNA: TGTGCCAGCAGCGATCCATTGGACAGGTCGAACACCGGGGAGCTGTTTTTT.